One TCR beta chain is described in this entry. Antigen unknown. People in the study who had HIV all got their treatment in the United States. This entry belongs to a study of long-term antiretroviral therapy in people with HIV. Notes on the study in general: On ART adherence, viral resistance or therapy changes, no data were available. Comparison with controls showed narrower CDR3 length ranges in HIV repertoires.

With survey level as its setting, the immunoSEQ assay was v3.0. Assay: immunoSEQ multiplex PCR; the TCRdb copy retains only in-frame clones and omits some. The data contain about 28,000 clones, just over 90% of them singletons. Sequences were derived from unsorted PBMCs, sampled 3.1 years after starting antiretroviral therapy. This receptor was taken from a young man with HIV.

The CDR3 loop is CASSNYRRTYEQYF. CDR3 sequence (DNA): TGTGCCAGCAGCAATTATCGCAGAACCTACGAGCAGTACTTC. The chain is built from TRBV2 and TRBJ2-7; D gene unclear. The V end lost 6 bases, the J end lost 2 bases, and 14 bases lay between the germline ends. The CDR3 covers 14 residues. CDR1 and CDR2 from the germline V gene are SNHLY and FYNNEI.